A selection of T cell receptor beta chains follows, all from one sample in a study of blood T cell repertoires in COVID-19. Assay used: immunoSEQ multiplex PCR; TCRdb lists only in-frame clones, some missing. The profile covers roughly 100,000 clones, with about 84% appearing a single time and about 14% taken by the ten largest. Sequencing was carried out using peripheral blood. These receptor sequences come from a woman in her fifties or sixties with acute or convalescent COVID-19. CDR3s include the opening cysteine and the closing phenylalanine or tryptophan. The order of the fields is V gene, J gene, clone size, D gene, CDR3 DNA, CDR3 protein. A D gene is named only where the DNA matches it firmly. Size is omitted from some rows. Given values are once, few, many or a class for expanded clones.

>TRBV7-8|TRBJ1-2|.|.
TGTGCCAGCAGCTTAGGGCAGGGGCAAGGCTACACCTTC
CASSLGQGQGYTF
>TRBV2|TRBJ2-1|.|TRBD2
TGTGCCAGCACCGACACTAGCGGGGGTCATCGTGAGCAGTTCTTC
CASTDTSGGHREQFF
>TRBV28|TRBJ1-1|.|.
TGTGCCAGCAGTCTTATTACAGGGAGGAACACTGAAGCTTTCTTT
CASSLITGRNTEAFF
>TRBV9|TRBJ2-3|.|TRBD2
TGTGCCAGCACCGGGACTAGCGGGGGGGCCGGCGATACGCAGTATTTT
CASTGTSGGAGDTQYF
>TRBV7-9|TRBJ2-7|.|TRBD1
TGTGCCAGCAGCTTAGGCGCAGGGGGCGAGAACGAGCAGTACTTC
CASSLGAGGENEQYF
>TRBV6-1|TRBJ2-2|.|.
TGTGCCAGCAGTGAACCTCTTATGGTTCGAAGGGGCGGGAACACCGGGGAGCTGTTTTTT
CASSEPLMVRRGGNTGELFF
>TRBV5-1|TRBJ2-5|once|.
TGCGCCAGCAGCTTGGGTTCCCAGTTCTTACAAGAGACCCAGTACTTC
CASSLGSQFLQETQYF
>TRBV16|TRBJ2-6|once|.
TGTGCCAGCAGCAACAGTGTCTCTGGGGCCAACGTCCTGACTTTC
CASSNSVSGANVLTF
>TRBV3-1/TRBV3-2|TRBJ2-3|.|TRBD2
TGTGCCAGCAGCCAAACTCGCGGGGGAGACGCAGATACGCAGTATTTT
CASSQTRGGDADTQYF
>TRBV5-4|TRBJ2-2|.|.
TGTGCCAGCAGGGCGGGTCGTAGCGCCGGGGAGCTGTTTTTT
CASRAGRSAGELFF
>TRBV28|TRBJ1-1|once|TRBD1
TGTGCCAGCAGTTTCGTGGACAGGGAAGCTTTCTTT
CASSFVDREAFF
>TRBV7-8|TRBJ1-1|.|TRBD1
TGTGCCAGCAGCACCGGACAGGGCATTAGCACTGAAGCTTTCTTT
CASSTGQGISTEAFF
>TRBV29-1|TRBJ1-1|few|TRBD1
TGCAGCGCCCAGGGGGTTGGGGGCACTGAAGCTTTCTTT
CSAQGVGGTEAFF
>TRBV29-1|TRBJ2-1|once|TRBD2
TGCAGCGTTGGGCCTAGCGGGAGCTCCTACAATGAGCAGTTCTTC
CSVGPSGSSYNEQFF
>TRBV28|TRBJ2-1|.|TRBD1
TGTGCCAGCAGTCGTCAGGGGGCATCCCTCCGCAATGAGCAGTTCTTC
CASSRQGASLRNEQFF
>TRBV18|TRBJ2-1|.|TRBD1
TGTGCCAGCTCACCTGGACAGGGCGGCGATGAGCAGTTCTTC
CASSPGQGGDEQFF
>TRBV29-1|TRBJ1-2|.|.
TGCAGCGTTGAACAGGGAAGGGGTGGCTACACCTTC
CSVEQGRGGYTF
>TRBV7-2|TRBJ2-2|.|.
TGTGCCAGCAGCCCAAAACTAGGCCCGCCCACCGGGGAGCTGTTTTTT
CASSPKLGPPTGELFF
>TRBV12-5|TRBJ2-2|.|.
TGTGCTAGTGGTTTGGTACTTAGCGTGAACACCGGGGAGCTGTTTTTT
CASGLVLSVNTGELFF
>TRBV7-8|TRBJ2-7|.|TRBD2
TGTGCCAGCAGCTTAAATGGGGAGGGCGAGCAGTACTTC
CASSLNGEGEQYF
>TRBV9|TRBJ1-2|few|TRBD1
TGTGCCAGCAGCGCCGAGACAGGGGGCGCGTGGGGCTACACCTTC
CASSAETGGAWGYTF
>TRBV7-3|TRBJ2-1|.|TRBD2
TGTGCCAGCAGCCCAAGCGGGAGCTGGGGTTACAATGAGCAGTTCTTC
CASSPSGSWGYNEQFF
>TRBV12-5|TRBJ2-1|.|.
TGTGCTAGTGGTGTAGACAGAGCTTACAATGAGCAGTTCTTC
CASGVDRAYNEQFF
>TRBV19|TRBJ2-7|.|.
TGTGCCAGTAGTACGACCAGTCACAGGTTCCGCCTCTACGAGCAGTACTTC
CASSTTSHRFRLYEQYF
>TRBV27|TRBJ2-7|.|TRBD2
TGTGCCAGCAGTTTAATTGAGGCGGGAGGGCATGAGCAGTACTTC
CASSLIEAGGHEQYF
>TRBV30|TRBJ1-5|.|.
TGTGCCTGGTCAAACGGTGGCAATCAGCCCCAGCATTTT
CAWSNGGNQPQHF
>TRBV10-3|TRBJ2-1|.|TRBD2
TGTGCCATCAGTGGACCTAGCGGGGGGTCCTACAATGAGCAGTTCTTC
CAISGPSGGSYNEQFF
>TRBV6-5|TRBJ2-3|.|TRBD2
TGTGCCAGCAGTTACGGGGAGGGTCTAGCAGATACGCAGTATTTT
CASSYGEGLADTQYF
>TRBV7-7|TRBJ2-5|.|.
TGTGCCAGCAGCTTAACCCGACAGCAAGAGACCCAGTACTTC
CASSLTRQQETQYF
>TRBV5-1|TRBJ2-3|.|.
TGCGCCAGCAGCTTGGAAAACGGAGATACGCAGTATTTT
CASSLENGDTQYF
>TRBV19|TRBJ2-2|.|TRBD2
TGTGCCAGTAGTATAGTAGCGGGGACCGGGGAGCTGTTTTTT
CASSIVAGTGELFF
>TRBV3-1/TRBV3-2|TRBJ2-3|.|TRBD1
TGTGCCAGCAGCCAAGATAGAATACAGGGGGGAGATACGCAGTATTTT
CASSQDRIQGGDTQYF
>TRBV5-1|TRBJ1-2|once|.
TGCGCCAGCAGCTTGGCCTTGGGACTGAACTATGGCTACACCTTC
CASSLALGLNYGYTF
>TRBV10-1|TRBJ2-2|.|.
TGCGCCAGCATGGACACGTTCGCGAACACCGGGGAGCTGTTTTTT
CASMDTFANTGELFF
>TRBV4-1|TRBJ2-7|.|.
TGCGCCAGCAGCCAAGATACGGGTATCGACGAGCAGTACTTC
CASSQDTGIDEQYF
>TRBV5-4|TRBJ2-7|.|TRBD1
TGTGCCAGCAGCTCGGACAGGACCTACGAGCAGTACTTC
CASSSDRTYEQYF
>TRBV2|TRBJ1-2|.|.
TGTGCCAGCAGTAGCTCCTGGGGCTACACCTTC
CASSSSWGYTF
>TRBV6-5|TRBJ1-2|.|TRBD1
TGTGCCAGTCAGACAGGGTATGGCTACACCTTC
CASQTGYGYTF
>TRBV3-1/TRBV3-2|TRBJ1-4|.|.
TGTGCCAGCAGCCAAGCAGCAACTAATGAAAAACTGTTTTTT
CASSQAATNEKLFF
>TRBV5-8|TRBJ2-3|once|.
TGTGCCAGCAGCTCGCGAGTTCTAACGCAGTATTTT
CASSSRVLTQYF
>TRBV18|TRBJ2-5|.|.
TGTGCCAGCTCACCGAGGACAGCCCAAGAGACCCAGTACTTC
CASSPRTAQETQYF
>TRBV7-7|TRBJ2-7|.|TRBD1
TGTGCTAGCAGCCAAGGCCTTGGAGGGACAGGAGGTATTTACGAGCAGTACTTC
CASSQGLGGTGGIYEQYF
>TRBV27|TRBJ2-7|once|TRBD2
TGTGCCAGCAGACCCAGGAGCGGGAGGGCGGGGGAGCAGTACTTC
CASRPRSGRAGEQYF
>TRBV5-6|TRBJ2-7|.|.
TGTGCCACCAACCGGTATGGGGGGGCCCTGTGGGAGCAGTACTTC
CATNRYGGALWEQYF
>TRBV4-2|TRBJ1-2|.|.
TGTGCCAGCAGCCCCGGTGGGGAGGGTTTGGGCTACACCTTC
CASSPGGEGLGYTF
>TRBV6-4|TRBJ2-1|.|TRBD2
TGTGCCAGCAGTGACGAGTCTAGCGGGCCCAATGAGCAGTTCTTC
CASSDESSGPNEQFF
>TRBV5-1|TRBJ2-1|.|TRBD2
TGCGCCAGCAGCTTTGAACTAGCGGGGGGCCACAAGCAGTTCTTC
CASSFELAGGHKQFF
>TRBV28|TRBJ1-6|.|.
TGTGCCAGCTCTACAGGAACCTCCTCCTATAATTCACCCCTCCACTTT
CASSTGTSSYNSPLHF
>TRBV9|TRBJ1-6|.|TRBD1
TGTGCCAGCAGCCCAGGGGGGAGCTCCTATAATTCACCCCTCCACTTT
CASSPGGSSYNSPLHF
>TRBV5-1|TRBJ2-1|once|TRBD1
TGCGCCAGCACACCGGGACAGGGATCCTACAATGAGCAGTTCTTC
CASTPGQGSYNEQFF
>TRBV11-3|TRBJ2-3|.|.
TGTGCCAGCAGCCCAAGGGGGGGCTGGACAGATACGCAGTATTTT
CASSPRGGWTDTQYF
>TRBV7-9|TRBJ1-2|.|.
TGTGCCAGCAGCGTCAGGACAGAGTCGAACTATGGCTACACCTTC
CASSVRTESNYGYTF
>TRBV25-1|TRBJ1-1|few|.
TGTGCCAGCAGTAGGGAGTCCACTGAAGCTTTCTTT
CASSRESTEAFF
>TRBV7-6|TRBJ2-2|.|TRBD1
TGTGCCAGCAGCTCGCCAGGACAGGGGAACACCGGGGAGCTGTTTTTT
CASSSPGQGNTGELFF
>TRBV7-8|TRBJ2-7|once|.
TGTGCCAGCAGCCCCCGGACAGTTGGCGAGCAGTACTTC
CASSPRTVGEQYF
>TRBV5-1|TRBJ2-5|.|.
TGCGCCAGCAGCCAGCCCGGGACTGGGCAAGAGACCCAGTACTTC
CASSQPGTGQETQYF
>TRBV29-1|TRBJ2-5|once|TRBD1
TGCAGCGTTGAGGAAGGGGGCGGTGAGACCCAGTACTTC
CSVEEGGGETQYF
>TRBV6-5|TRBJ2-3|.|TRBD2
TGTGCCAGCAGCCCCCTAGCGGGGGGGCACGATACGCAGTATTTT
CASSPLAGGHDTQYF